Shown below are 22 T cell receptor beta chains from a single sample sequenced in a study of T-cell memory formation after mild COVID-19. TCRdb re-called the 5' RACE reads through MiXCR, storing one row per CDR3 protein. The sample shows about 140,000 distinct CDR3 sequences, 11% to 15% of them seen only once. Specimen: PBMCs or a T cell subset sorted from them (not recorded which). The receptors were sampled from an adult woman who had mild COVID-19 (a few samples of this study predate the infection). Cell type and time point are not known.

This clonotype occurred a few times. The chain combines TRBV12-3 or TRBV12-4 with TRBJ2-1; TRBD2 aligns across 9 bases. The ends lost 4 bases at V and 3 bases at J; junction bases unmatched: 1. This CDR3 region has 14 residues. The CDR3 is CASSSSGIYNEQFF. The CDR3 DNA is TGTGCCAGCAGTTCTAGCGGGATCTACAATGAGCAGTTCTTC.

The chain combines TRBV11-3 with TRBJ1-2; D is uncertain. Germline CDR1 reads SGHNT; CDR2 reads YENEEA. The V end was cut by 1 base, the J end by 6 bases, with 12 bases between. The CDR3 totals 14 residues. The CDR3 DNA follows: TGTGCCAGCAGCTTAGTAGGAGGGTTCGATGGCTACACCTTC. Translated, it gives CASSLVGGFDGYTF.

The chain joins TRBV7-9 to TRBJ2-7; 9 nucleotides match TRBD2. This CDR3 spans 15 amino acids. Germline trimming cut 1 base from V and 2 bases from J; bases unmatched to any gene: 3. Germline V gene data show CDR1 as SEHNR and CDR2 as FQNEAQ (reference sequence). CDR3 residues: CASSLEGGGAYEQYF. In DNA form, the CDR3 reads TGTGCCAGCAGCTTAGAGGGCGGGGGGGCCTACGAGCAGTACTTC.

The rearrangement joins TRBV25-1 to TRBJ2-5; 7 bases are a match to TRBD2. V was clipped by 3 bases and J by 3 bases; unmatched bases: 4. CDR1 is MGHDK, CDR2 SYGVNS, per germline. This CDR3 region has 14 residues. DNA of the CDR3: TGTGCCAGCAGTGATGGCCTAGCGGAAGAGACCCAGTACTTC. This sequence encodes CASSDGLAEETQYF.

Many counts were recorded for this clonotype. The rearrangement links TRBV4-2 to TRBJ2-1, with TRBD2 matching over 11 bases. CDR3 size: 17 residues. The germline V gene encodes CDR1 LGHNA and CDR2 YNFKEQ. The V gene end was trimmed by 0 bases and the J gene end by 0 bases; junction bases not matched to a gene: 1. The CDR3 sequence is CASSQETSGGSYNEQFF. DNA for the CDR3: TGTGCCAGCAGCCAAGAAACTAGCGGGGGCTCCTACAATGAGCAGTTCTTC.

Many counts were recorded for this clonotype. The CDR3 loop is CSVEPPSNYGYTF. As DNA, the CDR3 is TGCAGCGTTGAACCCCCATCGAATTATGGCTACACCTTC. This sequence joins TRBV29-1 and TRBJ1-2; no definite D call. With 2 bases removed from V and 5 bases from J, the gap between germline ends came to 12 bases. The CDR3 has 13 amino acids. Looked up from germline, CDR1 is SQVTM and CDR2 is ANQGSEA.

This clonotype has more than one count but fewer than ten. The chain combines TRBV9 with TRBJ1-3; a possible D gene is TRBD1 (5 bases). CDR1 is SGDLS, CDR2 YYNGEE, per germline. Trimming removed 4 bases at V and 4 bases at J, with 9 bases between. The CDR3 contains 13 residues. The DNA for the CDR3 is TGTGCCAGCAGCCCCCAGGGCGGAAACACCATATATTTT. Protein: CASSPQGGNTIYF.

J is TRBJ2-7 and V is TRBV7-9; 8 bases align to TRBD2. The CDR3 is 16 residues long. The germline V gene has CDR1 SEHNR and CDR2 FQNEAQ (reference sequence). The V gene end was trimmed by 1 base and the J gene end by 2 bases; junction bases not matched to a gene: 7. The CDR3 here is CASSLVGGRTAYEQYF. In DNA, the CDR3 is TGTGCCAGCAGCTTAGTTGGCGGGAGGACTGCCTACGAGCAGTACTTC.

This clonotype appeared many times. CDR3 amino acids: CASTRDLGDQPQHF. CDR3 DNA sequence: TGTGCCAGCACTCGGGATCTCGGAGATCAGCCCCAGCATTTT. This rearrangement joins TRBV12-3 or TRBV12-4 to TRBJ1-5; D gene uncertain. V was shortened by 7 bases and J by 5 bases, with 15 bases between the two germline ends. The CDR3 runs to 14 residues.

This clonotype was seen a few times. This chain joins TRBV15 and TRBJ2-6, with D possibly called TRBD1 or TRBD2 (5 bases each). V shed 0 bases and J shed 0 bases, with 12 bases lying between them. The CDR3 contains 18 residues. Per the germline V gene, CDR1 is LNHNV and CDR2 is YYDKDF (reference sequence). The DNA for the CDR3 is TGTGCCACCAGCAGAGAGGGGACGCAACTCTCTGGGGCCAACGTCCTGACTTTC. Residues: CATSREGTQLSGANVLTF. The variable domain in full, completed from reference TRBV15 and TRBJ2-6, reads DAMVIQNPRYQVTQFGKPVTLSCSQTLNHNVMYWYQQKSSQAPKLLFHYYDKDFNNEADTPDNFQSRRPNTSFCFLDIRSPGLGDTAMYLCATSREGTQLSGANVLTFGAGSRLTVL.

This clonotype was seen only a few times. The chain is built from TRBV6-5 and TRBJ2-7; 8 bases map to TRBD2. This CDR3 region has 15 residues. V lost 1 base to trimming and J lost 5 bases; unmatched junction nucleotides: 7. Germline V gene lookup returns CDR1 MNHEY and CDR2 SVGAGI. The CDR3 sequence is CASSYYGRARDEQYF. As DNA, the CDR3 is TGTGCCAGCAGTTACTACGGGAGGGCCCGGGACGAGCAGTACTTC.

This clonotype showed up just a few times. CDR3 in amino acids: CASSPGRDQYF. As DNA, the CDR3 is TGCGCCAGCAGCCCCGGGCGGGACCAGTACTTC. The chain uses TRBV5-1 and TRBJ2-5, with a possible D match to TRBD2 (6 bases). CDR1 and CDR2 (germline): SGHRS, YFSETQ. This CDR3 region has 11 residues. V lost 4 bases, J lost 10 bases, and 11 bases lay in between.

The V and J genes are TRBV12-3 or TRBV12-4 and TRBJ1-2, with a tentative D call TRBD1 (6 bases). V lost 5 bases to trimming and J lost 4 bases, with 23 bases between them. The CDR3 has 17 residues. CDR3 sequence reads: CASSEGDKLIDSYGYTF. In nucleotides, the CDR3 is TGTGCCAGCAGTGAAGGGGACAAGCTGATTGATAGCTATGGCTACACCTTC.

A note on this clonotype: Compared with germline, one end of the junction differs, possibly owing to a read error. CDR3: CDSSHGTGVNIQYF. The CDR3 nucleotides are TGTGACAGCAGCCACGGGACAGGGGTGAACATTCAGTACTTC. The chain is built from TRBV14 and TRBJ2-4, with 10 bases lining up with TRBD1. The CDR3 length is 14 residues. The V gene's germline CDR1 is SGHDN and CDR2 FVKESK. The full variable domain, completed using reference TRBV14 and TRBJ2-4, is EAGVTQFPSHSVIEKGQTVTLRCDPISGHDNLYWYRRVMGKEIKFLLHFVKESKQDESGMPNNRFLAERTGGTYSTLKVQPAELEDSGVYFCDSSHGTGVNIQYFGAGTRLSVL.

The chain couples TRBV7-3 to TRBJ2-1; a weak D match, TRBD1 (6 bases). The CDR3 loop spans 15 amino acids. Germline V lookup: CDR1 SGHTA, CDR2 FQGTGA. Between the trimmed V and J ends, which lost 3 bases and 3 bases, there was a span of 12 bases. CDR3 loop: CASSFQRGNYNEQFF. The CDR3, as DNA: TGTGCCAGCAGCTTTCAGAGGGGGAACTACAATGAGCAGTTCTTC.

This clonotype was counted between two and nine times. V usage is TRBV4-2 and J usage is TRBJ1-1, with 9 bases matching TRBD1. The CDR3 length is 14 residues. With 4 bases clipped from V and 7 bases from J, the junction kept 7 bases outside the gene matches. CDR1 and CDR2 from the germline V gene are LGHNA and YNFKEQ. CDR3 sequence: CASSPTGGANEAFF. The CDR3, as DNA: TGTGCCAGCAGCCCGACAGGGGGGGCTAATGAAGCTTTCTTT.

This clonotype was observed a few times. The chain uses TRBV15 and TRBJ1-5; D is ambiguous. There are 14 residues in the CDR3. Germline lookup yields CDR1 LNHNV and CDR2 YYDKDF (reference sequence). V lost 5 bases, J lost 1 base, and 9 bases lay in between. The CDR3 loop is CATSEEVSNQPQHF. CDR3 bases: TGTGCCACCAGCGAGGAGGTGAGCAATCAGCCCCAGCATTTT.

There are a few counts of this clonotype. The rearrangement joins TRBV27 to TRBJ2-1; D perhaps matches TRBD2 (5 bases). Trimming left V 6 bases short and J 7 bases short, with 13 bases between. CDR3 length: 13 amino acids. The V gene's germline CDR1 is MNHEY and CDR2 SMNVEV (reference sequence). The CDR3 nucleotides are TGTGCCAGCAGCCTTGACGGACTGAATGAGCAGTTCTTC. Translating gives CASSLDGLNEQFF.

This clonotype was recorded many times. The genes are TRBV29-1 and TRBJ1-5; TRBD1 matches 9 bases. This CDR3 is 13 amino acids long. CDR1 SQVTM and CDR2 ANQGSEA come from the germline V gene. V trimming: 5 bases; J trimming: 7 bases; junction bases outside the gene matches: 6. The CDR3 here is CSVSEGTGQPQHF. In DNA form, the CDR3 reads TGCAGCGTTTCCGAAGGGACAGGGCAGCCCCAGCATTTT.

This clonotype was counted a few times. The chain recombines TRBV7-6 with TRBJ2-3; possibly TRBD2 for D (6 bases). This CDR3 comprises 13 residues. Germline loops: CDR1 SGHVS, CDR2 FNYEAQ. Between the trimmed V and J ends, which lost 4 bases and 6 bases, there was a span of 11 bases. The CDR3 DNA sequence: TGTGCCAGCAGCTCCCCGGGAGAGGATACGCAGTATTTT. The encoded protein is CASSSPGEDTQYF. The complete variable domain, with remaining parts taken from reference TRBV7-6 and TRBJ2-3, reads GAGVSQSPRYKVTKRGQDVALRCDPISGHVSLYWYRQALGQGPEFLTYFNYEAQQDKSGLPNDRFSAERPEGSISTLTIQRTEQRDSAMYRCASSSPGEDTQYFGPGTRLTVL.

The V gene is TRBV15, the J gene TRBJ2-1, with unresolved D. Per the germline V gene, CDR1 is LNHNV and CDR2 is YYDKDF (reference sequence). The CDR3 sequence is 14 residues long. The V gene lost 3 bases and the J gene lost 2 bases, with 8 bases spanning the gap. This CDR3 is CATSSDWTYNEQFF. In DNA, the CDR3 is TGTGCCACCAGCAGTGACTGGACCTACAATGAGCAGTTCTTC.

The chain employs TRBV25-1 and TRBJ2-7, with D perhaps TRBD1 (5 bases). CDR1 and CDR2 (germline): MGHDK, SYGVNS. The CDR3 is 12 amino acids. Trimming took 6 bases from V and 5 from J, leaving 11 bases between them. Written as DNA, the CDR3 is TGTGCCAGCAGGACAGACGGCGACGAGCAGTACTTC. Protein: CASRTDGDEQYF.